The 27 T cell receptor beta chains below were found in one sample sequenced in a study of circulating and synovial CD4+ cells in juvenile arthritis. Method: immunoSEQ multiplex PCR; TCRdb's copy keeps in-frame clones and lacks some. The profile shows some 35,000 clones, roughly 94% of them singletons. Input material: CD4+ T cells from blood. The receptor set was obtained from a human donor with juvenile idiopathic arthritis.

This chain uses TRBV27 with TRBJ2-7, with 9 bases lining up with TRBD1. CDR1 and CDR2 (germline): MNHEY, SMNVEV (reference sequence). The CDR3 spans 14 residues. The J segment lost 3 bases and the V segment lost 5 bases, leaving 5 bases of the junction unmatched. The CDR3 coding sequence is TGTGCCAGCAGTCTACAGGGGGCAGGCTACGAGCAGTACTTC. Encoded protein: CASSLQGAGYEQYF.

The V and J genes are TRBV6-5 and TRBJ2-5; D gene unclear. This CDR3 comprises 13 residues. The germline V gene has CDR1 MNHEY and CDR2 SVGAGI. Trimming removed 2 bases at V and 4 bases at J, with 8 bases between. The CDR3 DNA reads as TGTGCCAGCAGTTACACCCACGGAGAGACCCAGTACTTC. Its translation is CASSYTHGETQYF.

J is TRBJ2-1 and V is TRBV7-9; D perhaps matches TRBD2 (5 bases). CDR3 length: 17 amino acids. CDR1 SEHNR and CDR2 FQNEAQ come from the germline V gene (reference sequence). Trimming took 3 bases from V and 12 from J, leaving 27 bases between them. CDR3 DNA sequence: TGTGCCAGCAGCTTTCCCGAGGGCAGCACCCACAGACGAGGGCAGTTCTTC. Amino acids: CASSFPEGSTHRRGQFF.

V is TRBV6-5 and J is TRBJ2-2; possible D gene TRBD1, 5 bases. The CDR3 length is 13 residues. Trimming removed 7 bases from V and 5 bases from J, with 11 bases in between. CDR1 is MNHEY and CDR2 is SVGAGI in the germline V gene. The CDR3 reads CASTSQGTGELFF. In nucleotides, the CDR3 is TGTGCCAGCACCTCCCAGGGTACCGGGGAGCTGTTTTTT.

V gene TRBV5-4 combines with J gene TRBJ2-3; 11 positions match TRBD2. V gave up 5 bases and J gave up 2 bases; unmatched junction bases: 13. This CDR3 contains 18 residues. Germline assignment: CDR1 SGHNT and CDR2 YYREEE (reference sequence). CDR3 in amino acids: CASRLTPGLAVATDTQYF. In DNA, the CDR3 is TGTGCCAGCAGGTTAACTCCGGGACTAGCGGTCGCCACAGATACGCAGTATTTT. Full variable domain (rest looked up from reference TRBV5-4 and TRBJ2-3): ETGVTQSPTHLIKTRGQQVTLRCSSQSGHNTVSWYQQALGQGPQFIFQYYREEENGRGNFPPRFSGLQFPNYSSELNVNALELDDSALYLCASRLTPGLAVATDTQYFGPGTRLTVL.

A single count supports this clone. CDR3 coding DNA: TGCGCCAGCAGCCAAGGACAGGGAGATACGCAGTATTTT. The encoded protein is CASSQGQGDTQYF. The chain employs TRBV4-3 and TRBJ2-3; 7 bases agree with TRBD1. Per the germline V gene, CDR1 is LGHNA and CDR2 is YSLEER. The CDR3 loop spans 13 amino acids. V lost 1 base to trimming and J lost 5 bases; unmatched junction nucleotides: 0.

The J gene is TRBJ1-5, the V gene TRBV29-1; no firm D call. Trimming shortened V by 7 bases and J by 0 bases, and 10 bases separated the two germline ends. CDR3 length: 13 residues. Germline assignment: CDR1 SQVTM and CDR2 ANQGSEA. Written as DNA, the CDR3 is TGCAGCGCCGGAGAGAATAGCAATCAGCCCCAGCATTTT. Residues: CSAGENSNQPQHF.

This clone was detected only once. This rearrangement joins TRBV6-5 to TRBJ1-1; no clear D. CDR1 and CDR2 (germline): MNHEY, SVGAGI. The CDR3 extends over 12 amino acids. V was trimmed by 5 bases and J by 6 bases, leaving 10 bases between them. CDR3 DNA: TGTGCCAGCAGTACAGAGTGGGCTGAAGCTTTCTTT. This sequence encodes CASSTEWAEAFF.

For the CDR3, the DNA is TGTGCCAGCAGCTTGGAGACAGGGGAAATCTACGAGCAGTACTTC. Amino acid sequence: CASSLETGEIYEQYF. The chain couples TRBV7-6 to TRBJ2-7; 8 positions agree with TRBD1. Germline loops: CDR1 SGHVS, CDR2 FNYEAQ. The ends lost 3 bases at V and 3 bases at J; junction bases unmatched: 7. The CDR3 sequence is 15 residues long. Using reference TRBV7-6 and TRBJ2-7 for the parts outside the CDR3, the full variable domain is GAGVSQSPRYKVTKRGQDVALRCDPISGHVSLYWYRQALGQGPEFLTYFNYEAQQDKSGLPNDRFSAERPEGSISTLTIQRTEQRDSAMYRCASSLETGEIYEQYFGPGTRLTVT.

The chain joins TRBV25-1 to TRBJ1-1; the D is unclear. The germline V gene encodes CDR1 MGHDK and CDR2 SYGVNS. The CDR3 is made up of 14 amino acids. CDR3 sequence: CATSGSRRNTEAFF. CDR3 nucleotide sequence: TGTGCGACCTCCGGGTCCCGGAGGAACACTGAAGCTTTCTTT.

A single count supports this clone. J is TRBJ2-1 and V is TRBV9; 8 bases are shared with TRBD1. The germline CDR1 and CDR2 sequences are SGDLS and YYNGEE. The CDR3 is made up of 15 amino acids. Unmatched junction bases numbered 9, after V lost 2 bases and J lost 8 bases. As DNA, the CDR3 is TGTGCCAGCAGCGTCCTGACAGGGGAGTGGGATGAGCAGTTCTTC. This gives the protein CASSVLTGEWDEQFF.

For this clone: The junction departs from the called germline gene at one end, perhaps through a read error. Other DNA sequences in this sample translate to the same CDR3. The J gene is TRBJ1-6, the V gene TRBV5-5; D may be TRBD1 (6 bases). The CDR3 contains 17 residues. The germline V gene has CDR1 SGHKS and CDR2 YYEKEE (reference sequence). The CDR3 spells CASSLPPGGAKNSPLHF. The CDR3 DNA reads as TGTGCCAGCAGCTTGCCCCCTGGGGGGGCCAAAAATTCCCCCCTCCACTTT.

V gene TRBV29-1 combines with J gene TRBJ2-7, with a possible D match to TRBD1 (5 bases). The CDR3 covers 14 residues. Trimming shortened V by 0 bases and J by 0 bases, and 9 bases separated the two germline ends. Germline CDR1 reads SQVTM; CDR2 reads ANQGSEA. This CDR3 is CSVEETRDSYEQYF. The CDR3 DNA sequence: TGCAGCGTTGAAGAAACCAGGGACTCCTACGAGCAGTACTTC.

This clone was seen just once. J is TRBJ2-4 and V is TRBV5-4; D perhaps matches TRBD1 (7 bases). The CDR3 has 17 amino acids. V shed 4 bases and J shed 0 bases, with 17 bases lying between them. The germline V gene encodes CDR1 SGHNT and CDR2 YYREEE (reference sequence). The CDR3 DNA reads as TGTGCCAGCAGCGGAGGGGGCGTTTATGGAGCCAAAAACATTCAGTACTTC. Amino acid sequence: CASSGGGVYGAKNIQYF. The full variable domain, its missing parts supplied by reference TRBV5-4 and TRBJ2-4, is ETGVTQSPTHLIKTRGQQVTLRCSSQSGHNTVSWYQQALGQGPQFIFQYYREEENGRGNFPPRFSGLQFPNYSSELNVNALELDDSALYLCASSGGGVYGAKNIQYFGAGTRLSVL.

The rearrangement links TRBV27 to TRBJ1-1; no definite D call. The CDR3 spans 13 residues. V shed 4 bases and J shed 5 bases, with 11 bases lying between them. Germline CDR1 is MNHEY and CDR2 is SMNVEV (reference sequence). The CDR3: CASSSQTETEAFF. The CDR3 DNA sequence: TGTGCCAGCAGTTCCCAGACGGAGACTGAAGCTTTCTTT.

This chain connects TRBV12-5 to TRBJ2-7; 7 bases align to TRBD1. Looked up from germline, CDR1 is LGHNT and CDR2 is FRNRAP. Trimming cost V 7 bases and J 7 bases; bases outside gene matches: 10. There are 13 residues in the CDR3. CDR3 nucleotides: TGTGCTAGTGCCCCACCGAGGGGGCATGAGCAGTACTTC. It encodes CASAPPRGHEQYF.

The chain uses TRBV9 and TRBJ2-1; weak D call: TRBD2 (5 bases). The V and J ends lost 3 bases and 5 bases respectively, with 12 bases between them. The CDR3 length is 14 residues. Germline V lookup: CDR1 SGDLS, CDR2 YYNGEE. CDR3 loop: CASSGRLRDNEQFF. The CDR3 nucleotides read TGTGCCAGCAGCGGCCGGTTGAGGGACAATGAGCAGTTCTTC.

V is TRBV21-1 and J is TRBJ1-1. TRBV21-1 is listed as a pseudogene. The CDR3 is 15 residues long. CDR3 nucleotide sequence: TGTGCCAGCACCCCCCGAGGAGGGAGGAACACTGAAGCTTTCTTT. It specifies CASTPRGGRNTEAFF.

The rearrangement joins TRBV30 to TRBJ2-7; 9 bases match TRBD2. This CDR3 comprises 14 residues. Germline V CDR1 and CDR2: GTSNPN, SVGIG (reference sequence). Trimming removed 5 bases from V and 3 bases from J; junction bases left unmatched: 8. This chain's CDR3 is CAWPIAGDYYEQYF. The CDR3 DNA sequence: TGTGCCTGGCCAATAGCGGGGGACTACTACGAGCAGTACTTC.

V and J are TRBV6-5 and TRBJ1-1, with 12 bases identical to TRBD1. Germline V gene sequence: CDR1 MNHEY, CDR2 SVGAGI. The length of the CDR3 is 15 residues. Losses at the gene ends were 5 bases for V and 6 bases for J; bases not matched to a gene: 7. CDR3 coding DNA: TGTGCCAGCAGTACTCGGGGACAGGGGGCTCCTGAAGCTTTCTTT. Translating gives CASSTRGQGAPEAFF.

This chain links TRBV7-2 with TRBJ2-2; the D gene is possibly TRBD2 (5 bases). Per germline, CDR1 SGHTA and CDR2 FQGNSA. The germline V and J ends were trimmed by 2 bases and 9 bases, with 13 bases remaining between them. The CDR3 loop spans 14 amino acids. CDR3 residues: CASSLNRGSRELFF. Here the CDR3 DNA reads TGTGCCAGCAGCTTAAATCGGGGAAGCCGGGAGCTGTTTTTT.

J is TRBJ2-1 and V is TRBV6-4; no clear D. This CDR3 is built from 16 residues. Trimming removed 3 bases from V and 2 bases from J, with 14 bases in between. The germline CDR1 and CDR2 sequences are MRHNA and SNTAGT. The CDR3 is CASSELSLQPYNEQFF. Written as DNA, the CDR3 is TGTGCCAGCAGTGAACTAAGTCTGCAACCCTACAATGAGCAGTTCTTC.

The chain recombines TRBV21-1 with TRBJ1-5; no DNA check was done on the table's D call, TRBD1. TRBV21-1 corresponds to a pseudogene. The CDR3 is made up of 16 amino acids. The CDR3 reads CASMGQGAPVHQPQHF. The CDR3 DNA reads TGTGCCAGCATGGGACAGGGGGCCCCGGTTCATCAGCCCCAGCATTTT.

Here the CDR3 DNA reads TGTGCCAGCATAATCAGGGGAGTACAGTTCTTC. This translates into CASIIRGVQFF. The rearrangement links TRBV6-1 to TRBJ2-1, with D possibly matching TRBD1 (6 bases). V was clipped by 7 bases and J by 13 bases, with 14 bases between them. CDR1 is MNHNS and CDR2 is SASEGT in the germline V gene. This CDR3 has 11 amino acids.

The chain carries TRBV6-5 and TRBJ2-7; TRBD2 matches 9 bases. CDR1 and CDR2 from the germline V gene are MNHEY and SVGAGI. The CDR3 has 14 amino acids. V dropped 5 bases and J dropped 6; count of bases not matched to a gene: 8. Here the CDR3 DNA reads TGTGCCAGCAGTCCCCCGGGGCGGGGGGGCGAGCAGTACTTC. Protein: CASSPPGRGGEQYF.

The chain joins TRBV25-1 to TRBJ2-5; D is possibly TRBD1 (7 bases). V gave up 8 bases and J gave up 3 bases, with 19 bases separating them. CDR1 is MGHDK and CDR2 is SYGVNS in the germline V gene. The CDR3 has 15 amino acids. For the CDR3, the DNA is TGTGCCAGCGGCGAGGAGGGGGCCGCGAAAGAGACCCAGTACTTC. Encoded protein: CASGEEGAAKETQYF.

V is TRBV11-2 and J is TRBJ2-3; maybe TRBD2 (7 bases). Germline V gene sequence: CDR1 SGHAT, CDR2 FQNNGV. V was cut by 1 base and J by 6 bases, with 11 bases left in between. This CDR3 region has 14 residues. This chain's CDR3 is CASSLGGGRDTQYF. The DNA for the CDR3 is TGTGCCAGCAGCTTAGGGGGGGGCCGGGATACGCAGTATTTT. Together with reference TRBV11-2 and TRBJ2-3, the CDR3 gives the full variable domain: EAGVAQSPRYKIIEKRQSVAFWCNPISGHATLYWYQQILGQGPKLLIQFQNNGVVDDSQLPKDRFSAERLKGVDSTLKIQPAKLEDSAVYLCASSLGGGRDTQYFGPGTRLTVL.